A single sample is the source of the 22 T cell receptor beta chains below, sequenced in a study of blood T cell repertoires in COVID-19. Clones were sequenced by immunoSEQ multiplex PCR, and TCRdb holds only the in-frame ones, with some missing. The sample records about 320,000 clones, roughly nine tenths being singletons. Sample: peripheral blood. These TCRs come from a man between 18 and 29 years old who had recovered from COVID-19.

The chain links TRBV7-9 to TRBJ1-1; TRBD1 is a possible D gene (5 bases). This CDR3 region has 13 residues. CDR1 is SEHNR, CDR2 FQNEAQ, per germline (reference sequence). Trimming took off 3 bases at V and 6 bases at J, with 11 bases between the two ends. CDR3 coding DNA: TGTGCCAGCAGCTTGCTAGGGGTTGCTGAAGCTTTCTTT. Its protein product is CASSLLGVAEAFF.

This chain links TRBV27 with TRBJ1-5; no firm D call. CDR1 is MNHEY and CDR2 is SMNVEV in the germline V gene (reference sequence). CDR3 size: 15 residues. Deletions cut 4 bases from V and 6 bases from J, with 16 bases between. DNA for the CDR3: TGTGCCAGCAGTTCTTATGGAGGGTCGGGTCAGCCCCAGCATTTT. This translates into CASSSYGGSGQPQHF.

The chain recombines TRBV6-6 with TRBJ1-1; 7 positions match TRBD1. The CDR3 loop spans 19 amino acids. Looked up from germline, CDR1 is MNHNY and CDR2 is SVGAGI (reference sequence). V trimming: 5 bases; J trimming: 3 bases; junction bases outside the gene matches: 21. The CDR3 nucleotides are TGTGCCAGCAGTCCAAATACCTGGACAGGAATGAATTGGGACACTGAAGCTTTCTTT. Translated: CASSPNTWTGMNWDTEAFF.

The J gene is TRBJ1-2, the V gene TRBV6-5; D call uncertain. The V end lost 9 bases, the J end lost 0 bases, and 14 bases lay between the germline ends. Germline V lookup: CDR1 MNHEY, CDR2 SVGAGI. This CDR3 has 14 residues. The CDR3, as DNA: TGTGCCAGTGGGAGAGGAGATTCTAACTATGGCTACACCTTC. The encoded protein is CASGRGDSNYGYTF.

The CDR3 DNA sequence: TGTGCCACAAACAGACAGGGGAGGAACACCGGGGAGCTGTTTTTT. Residues: CATNRQGRNTGELFF. The rearrangement links TRBV24-1 to TRBJ2-2, with 8 positions matching TRBD1. With 10 bases clipped from V and 1 base from J, the junction kept 7 bases outside the gene matches. The length of the CDR3 is 15 residues. CDR1 KGHDR and CDR2 SFDVKD come from the germline V gene.

The chain links TRBV27 to TRBJ1-6, with a weak D call TRBD1 (5 bases). This CDR3 spans 14 amino acids. Looked up from germline, CDR1 is MNHEY and CDR2 is SMNVEV (reference sequence). The germline V and J ends were trimmed by 6 bases and 7 bases, with 13 bases remaining between them. DNA of the CDR3: TGTGCCAGCAGGGATACCACAGGCAATTCACCCCTCCACTTT. Its protein product is CASRDTTGNSPLHF.

This chain joins TRBV2 and TRBJ1-4; unclear D gene. Germline V gene lookup returns CDR1 SNHLY and CDR2 FYNNEI. The V end was cut by 4 bases, the J end by 8 bases, with 14 bases between. The CDR3 runs to 14 residues. The CDR3 DNA reads TGTGCCAGCAGTGGGAGAGGGTTGGGCGAAAAACTGTTTTTT. It codes for CASSGRGLGEKLFF.

This CDR3 is CASSPIVPQGGASYEQYF. The CDR3 DNA sequence: TGTGCCAGCTCACCAATTGTCCCCCAAGGAGGGGCCTCCTACGAGCAGTACTTC. This chain connects TRBV18 to TRBJ2-7, with D possibly matching TRBD2 (6 bases). The CDR3 consists of 18 residues. V lost 2 bases, J lost 0 bases, and 20 bases lay in between. Germline CDR1 and CDR2: KGHSH and LQKENI.

V is TRBV25-1 and J is TRBJ1-1; 8 bases map to TRBD1. The CDR3 loop spans 13 amino acids. Per germline, CDR1 MGHDK and CDR2 SYGVNS. V was pared by 6 bases and J by 6 bases, with 6 bases of the junction left unmatched. The CDR3 bases are TGTGCCAGCAGCGGACAGGGTAGACCTGAAGCTTTCTTT. Translated: CASSGQGRPEAFF.

V is TRBV7-2 and J is TRBJ1-6, with 7 bases lining up with TRBD1. V shed 1 base and J 10 bases; nucleotides not matched to a gene: 4. Germline loops: CDR1 SGHTA, CDR2 FQGNSA. The length of the CDR3 is 14 residues. The CDR3 nucleotides are TGTGCCAGCAGCTTAGAGACAGGGAGGTCACCCCTCCACTTT. Residues: CASSLETGRSPLHF.

The rearrangement uses TRBV11-3 and TRBJ2-3; 9 bases fit TRBD1. Germline lookup yields CDR1 SGHNT and CDR2 YENEEA. The CDR3 is 15 residues long. V shed 3 bases, J shed 2 bases, and the junction held 3 bases outside the gene matches. The CDR3 sequence is CASSFRDRDTDTQYF. CDR3 bases: TGTGCCAGCAGCTTCCGGGACAGGGACACAGATACGCAGTATTTT.

The rearrangement joins TRBV5-1 to TRBJ2-1; the match to TRBD2 covers 10 bases. CDR1 is SGHRS, CDR2 YFSETQ, per germline. With 1 base clipped from V and 6 bases from J, the junction kept 4 bases outside the gene matches. CDR3 length equals 15 residues. The CDR3, as DNA: TGCGCCAGCAGCTTGCAAGCGGGAGGGAGCAATGAGCAGTTCTTC. It translates to CASSLQAGGSNEQFF.

The chain employs TRBV4-1 and TRBJ2-2, with 7 positions matching TRBD2. CDR1 and CDR2 (germline): MGHRA, YSYEKL. CDR3 length: 16 residues. J was trimmed by 7 bases and V by 3 bases; bases with no gene match: 11. CDR3 protein: CASSHRPLGGDGELFF. DNA for the CDR3: TGCGCCAGCAGCCACCGACCCCTTGGGGGGGACGGGGAGCTGTTTTTT.

The chain uses TRBV7-3 and TRBJ2-2, with 8 bases that match TRBD1. This CDR3 has 14 residues. Germline CDR1 SGHTA, CDR2 FQGTGA. Germline trimming cut 3 bases from V and 7 bases from J; bases unmatched to any gene: 4. This CDR3 reads CASSLDREDGELFF. The CDR3 nucleotides read TGTGCCAGCAGCTTGGACAGGGAAGACGGGGAGCTGTTTTTT.

The chain has TRBV6-5 and TRBJ2-3, with 10 bases matching TRBD2. Unmatched junction bases numbered 5, after V lost 6 bases and J lost 2 bases. The CDR3 loop spans 15 amino acids. CDR1 and CDR2 from the germline V gene are MNHEY and SVGAGI. CDR3 residues: CASSPAGGYTDTQYF. CDR3 nucleotides: TGTGCCAGCAGCCCAGCGGGGGGGTACACAGATACGCAGTATTTT.

V is TRBV7-9 and J is TRBJ1-5; D remains ambiguous. Germline V gene sequence: CDR1 SEHNR, CDR2 FQNEAQ (reference sequence). This CDR3 is 13 amino acids long. The germline V and J ends were trimmed by 2 bases and 7 bases, with 9 bases remaining between them. The CDR3 nucleotides are TGTGCCAGCAGCTTAAACCCCGGGCAGCCCCAGCATTTT. Residues: CASSLNPGQPQHF.

The chain recombines TRBV7-2 with TRBJ2-1, with no clear D. The ends were cut back, 3 bases at V and 8 bases at J, with 17 bases in the middle. Germline loops: CDR1 SGHTA, CDR2 FQGNSA. This CDR3 is built from 15 residues. The CDR3 sequence: CASSFRSRSTDEQFF. In nucleotides, the CDR3 is TGTGCCAGCAGCTTTCGATCACGTTCAACGGATGAGCAGTTCTTC.

This chain joins TRBV4-1 and TRBJ2-1, with TRBD2 identical over 10 bases. CDR1 MGHRA and CDR2 YSYEKL come from the germline V gene. V shed 6 bases and J 3 bases; nucleotides not matched to a gene: 5. There are 15 residues in the CDR3. CDR3: CASRAPSGGYNEQFF. DNA of the CDR3: TGCGCCAGCAGGGCCCCTAGCGGGGGCTACAATGAGCAGTTCTTC.

The CDR3 sequence: CASSQGTGRIEAFF. In nucleotides, the CDR3 is TGTGCCAGCAGCCAGGGGACAGGGAGGATTGAAGCTTTCTTT. V and J are TRBV3-1 (or the pseudogene TRBV3-2) and TRBJ1-1; TRBD1 aligns across 9 bases. V lost 3 bases to trimming and J lost 7 bases; unmatched junction nucleotides: 6. The CDR3 loop spans 14 amino acids. Germline loops: CDR1 LGHDT, CDR2 YNNKEL (reference sequence).

This chain's CDR3 is CAISGRPDGTQSYGANVLTF. DNA for the CDR3: TGTGCCATCAGTGGGCGCCCGGACGGGACACAGTCCTATGGGGCCAACGTCCTGACTTTC. The chain employs TRBV10-3 and TRBJ2-6; D perhaps matches TRBD1 (6 bases). CDR3 length equals 20 residues. The V and J ends lost 4 bases and 3 bases respectively, with 25 bases between them. The V gene's germline CDR1 is ENHRY and CDR2 SYGVKD.

This clone has only one observation. This chain's CDR3 is CASSERAEGGYTF. In nucleotides, the CDR3 is TGTGCCAGCAGTGAAAGGGCCGAGGGTGGCTACACCTTC. The rearrangement uses TRBV6-1 and TRBJ1-2; D is uncertain. V shed 2 bases and J shed 7 bases, with 11 bases lying between them. The CDR3 length is 13 residues. Germline V gene lookup returns CDR1 MNHNS and CDR2 SASEGT.

The chain recombines TRBV15 with TRBJ2-7; weak D call: TRBD1 (5 bases). The CDR3 runs to 14 residues. Trimming removed 0 bases at V and 2 bases at J, with 8 bases between. Germline CDR1 LNHNV, CDR2 YYDKDF (reference sequence). CDR3: CATSRDRATYEQYF. In nucleotides, the CDR3 is TGTGCCACCAGCAGAGACAGGGCCACCTACGAGCAGTACTTC.